This T cell receptor beta chain was captured by sequencing in a study of regulatory T cells in long-lasting Graves disease. Study information: For a period under 3 months, newly diagnosed Graves' patients had taken antithyroid drugs. Overall study findings and caveats: Patients with persistent disease shared 2,500 or so public clonotypes, outpacing the roughly 970 shared by new patients.

The table lists this clonotype with many counts. The antigen is not known. To make TCR beta libraries, researchers used iRepertoire HTBI primers and Arm-PCR of CDR3 regions. In TCRdb, the multiplex PCR reads were re-called with MiXCR into one record per CDR3 protein. The sample carries around 500,000 distinct CDR3 sequences, approximately 13% recorded once. Time point defined: newly diagnosed GD, antithyroid drugs for less than 3 months. PBMC RNA served as the TCR library source. CDR3 length: 16 amino acids. With 5 bases clipped from V and 4 bases from J, the junction kept 5 bases outside the gene matches. The germline V gene has CDR1 SEHNR and CDR2 FQNEAQ (reference sequence). This same sample was also part of a study on T cells in Graves' hyperthyroidism and ophthalmopathy. As reported in that work: HTBI primers were employed in a first-round RT-PCR of the TCR CDR3. The majority of expanded thyroid clonotypes above 0.001 also appeared in blood.

The TCR sequence derives from a young man with Graves disease. The rearrangement uses TRBV7-9 and TRBJ2-7; 16 bases align to TRBD2. Sequencing used peripheral blood mononuclear cells (PBMCs), obtained at new diagnosis, from a patient treated with antithyroid drugs. As DNA, the CDR3 is TGTGCCAGCAGCAACCCGGGACTAGCGGGAGGGTACGAGCAGTACTTC. Translated, it gives CASSNPGLAGGYEQYF. Using reference TRBV7-9 and TRBJ2-7 for the parts outside the CDR3, the full variable domain is DTGVSQNPRHKITKRGQNVTFRCDPISEHNRLYWYRQTLGQGPEFLTYFQNEAQLEKSRLLSDRFSAERPKGSFSTLEIQRTEQGDSAMYLCASSNPGLAGGYEQYFGPGTRLTVT.